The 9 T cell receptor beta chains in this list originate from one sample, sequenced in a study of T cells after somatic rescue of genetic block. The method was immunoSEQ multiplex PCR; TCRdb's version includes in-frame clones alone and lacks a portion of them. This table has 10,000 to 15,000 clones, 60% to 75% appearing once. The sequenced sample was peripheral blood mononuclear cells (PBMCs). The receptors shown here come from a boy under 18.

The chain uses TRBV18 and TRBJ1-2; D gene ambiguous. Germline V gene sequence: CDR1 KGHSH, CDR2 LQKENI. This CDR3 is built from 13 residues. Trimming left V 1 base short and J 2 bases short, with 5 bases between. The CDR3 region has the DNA TGTGCCAGCTCACCACTCGTAAACTATGGCTACACCTTC. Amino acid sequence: CASSPLVNYGYTF.

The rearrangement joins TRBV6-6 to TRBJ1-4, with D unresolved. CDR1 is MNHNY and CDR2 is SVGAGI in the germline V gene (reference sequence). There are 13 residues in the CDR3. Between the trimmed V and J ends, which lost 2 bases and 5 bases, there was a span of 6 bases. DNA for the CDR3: TGTGCCAGCAGTTACACAGCGAATGAAAAACTGTTTTTT. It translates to CASSYTANEKLFF.

CDR3: CASSLNGRTANYGYTF. Written as DNA, the CDR3 is TGTGCCAGCAGTTTAAACGGCAGGACAGCGAACTATGGCTACACCTTC. J is TRBJ1-2 and V is TRBV28, with a possible D match to TRBD1 (6 bases). The length of the CDR3 is 16 residues. Germline V gene sequence: CDR1 MDHEN, CDR2 SYDVKM. Trimming took 2 bases from V and 2 from J, leaving 15 bases between them.

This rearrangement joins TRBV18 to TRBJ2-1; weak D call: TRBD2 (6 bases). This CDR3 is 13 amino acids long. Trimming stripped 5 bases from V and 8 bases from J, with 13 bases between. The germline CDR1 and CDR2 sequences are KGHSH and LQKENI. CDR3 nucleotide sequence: TGTGCCAGCTCAGTACGCAGGGAGGATGAGCAGTTCTTC. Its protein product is CASSVRREDEQFF.

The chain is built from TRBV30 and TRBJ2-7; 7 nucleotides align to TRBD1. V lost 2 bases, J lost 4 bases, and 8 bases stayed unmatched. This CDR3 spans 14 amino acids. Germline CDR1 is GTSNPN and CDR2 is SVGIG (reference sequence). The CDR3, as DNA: TGTGCCTGGAGTACTCTGACAGGGCAGTACGAGCAGTACTTC. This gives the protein CAWSTLTGQYEQYF.

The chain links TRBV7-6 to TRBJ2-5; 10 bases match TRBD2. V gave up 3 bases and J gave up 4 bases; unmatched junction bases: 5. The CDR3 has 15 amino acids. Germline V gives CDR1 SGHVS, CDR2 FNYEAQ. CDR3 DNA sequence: TGTGCCAGCAGCTTTAGGACTAGCGGCTTAGAGACCCAGTACTTC. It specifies CASSFRTSGLETQYF.

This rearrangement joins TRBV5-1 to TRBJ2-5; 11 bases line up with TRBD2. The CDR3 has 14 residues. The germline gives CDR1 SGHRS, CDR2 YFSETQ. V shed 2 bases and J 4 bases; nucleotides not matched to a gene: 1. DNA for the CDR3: TGCGCCAGCAGCTTTCTAGCGGGAGGAGAGACCCAGTACTTC. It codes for CASSFLAGGETQYF. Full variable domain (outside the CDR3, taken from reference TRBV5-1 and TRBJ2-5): KAGVTQTPRYLIKTRGQQVTLSCSPISGHRSVSWYQQTPGQGLQFLFEYFSETQRNKGNFPGRFSGRQFSNSRSEMNVSTLELGDSALYLCASSFLAGGETQYFGPGTRLLVL.

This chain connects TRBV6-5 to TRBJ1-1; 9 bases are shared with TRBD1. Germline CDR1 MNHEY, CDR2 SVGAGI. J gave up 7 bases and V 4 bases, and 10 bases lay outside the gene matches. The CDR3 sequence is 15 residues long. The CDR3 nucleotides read TGTGCCAGCAGTTTCCCGGGACAGGGTGGGTTTGAAGCTTTCTTT. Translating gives CASSFPGQGGFEAFF.

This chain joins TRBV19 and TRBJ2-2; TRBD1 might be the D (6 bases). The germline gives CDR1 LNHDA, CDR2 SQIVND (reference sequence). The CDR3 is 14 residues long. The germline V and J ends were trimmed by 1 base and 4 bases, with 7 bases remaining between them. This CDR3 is CASSIGRGTGELFF. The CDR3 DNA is TGTGCCAGTAGTATAGGCAGGGGCACCGGGGAGCTGTTTTTT.